This entry lists 25 T cell receptor beta chains sequenced from one sample in a study of cytomegalovirus exposure and HLA in healthy donors. Researchers ran the PCR with 60 Vbeta and 13 Jbeta primers. The table came from immunoSEQ multiplex PCR; TCRdb's copy has only in-frame clones and leaves some out. The sample carries some 170,000 clones, roughly 72% recorded once. Source material: PBMCs. Receptors were obtained from a woman aged 40 to 50 in good health and CMV-seronegative.

This sequence joins TRBV30 and TRBJ1-4; no clear D. Per the germline V gene, CDR1 is GTSNPN and CDR2 is SVGIG (reference sequence). Trimming took off 2 bases at V and 7 bases at J, with 14 bases between the two ends. This CDR3 has 14 residues. The DNA of the CDR3 is TGTGCCTGGAGTCAAAGCAGCCTAGGTGAAAAACTGTTTTTT. Its protein is CAWSQSSLGEKLFF. The full variable domain, with the rest looked up from reference TRBV30 and TRBJ1-4, is SQTIHQWPATLVQPVGSPLSLECTVEGTSNPNLYWYRQAAGRGLQLLFYSVGIGQISSEVPQNLSASRPQDRQFILSSKKLLLSDSGFYLCAWSQSSLGEKLFFGSGTQLSVL.

This chain connects TRBV28 to TRBJ2-1; TRBD2 aligns across 8 bases. The CDR3 is 16 amino acids. Germline loops: CDR1 MDHEN, CDR2 SYDVKM. With V trimmed by 5 bases and J by 6 bases, 12 bases remained unmatched. The CDR3 here is CASSSAGGRSGNEQFF. CDR3 sequence (DNA): TGTGCCAGCAGTAGCGCTGGCGGGAGGTCCGGCAATGAGCAGTTCTTC.

This clone has a single count. In nucleotides, the CDR3 is TGTGCCAGCAGTCCTGCAGGGCAGTATGGCTACACCTTC. Its translation: CASSPAGQYGYTF. The chain carries TRBV28 and TRBJ1-2; D possibly corresponds to TRBD1 (5 bases). This CDR3 is built from 13 residues. V shed 5 bases and J shed 5 bases, with 12 bases lying between them. Germline CDR1 and CDR2: MDHEN and SYDVKM.

The chain recombines TRBV6-1 with TRBJ2-3; a weak D match, TRBD1 (6 bases). Trimming left V 6 bases short and J 6 bases short, with 16 bases between. Germline assignment: CDR1 MNHNS and CDR2 SASEGT. The CDR3 consists of 14 residues. The DNA of the CDR3 is TGTGCCAGCAGCTCAGGACAGCCCACGGATACGCAGTATTTT. It is translated as CASSSGQPTDTQYF.

This clone was counted a few times. The genes are TRBV7-8 and TRBJ2-3, with 9 bases aligning to TRBD2. V lost 5 bases, J lost 4 bases, and 4 bases stayed unmatched. This CDR3 has 14 residues. The germline V gene has CDR1 SGHVS and CDR2 FQNEAQ. The DNA of the CDR3 is TGTGCCAGCAGCCTTAGCGGGAGTCCAGATACGCAGTATTTT. This encodes CASSLSGSPDTQYF.

J is TRBJ2-7 and V is TRBV5-1, with 9 bases aligning to TRBD1. The CDR3 sequence is 14 residues long. After removal of 7 bases from V and 6 bases from J, the junction contained 11 bases not matched to a gene. The V gene's germline CDR1 is SGHRS and CDR2 YFSETQ. The CDR3 spells CASGAQGAWGEQYF. Here the CDR3 DNA reads TGCGCCAGCGGGGCACAGGGGGCGTGGGGCGAGCAGTACTTC.

The chain uses TRBV19 and TRBJ1-5; 9 positions match TRBD1. V gave up 3 bases and J gave up 5 bases; unmatched junction bases: 11. The CDR3 sequence is 17 residues long. Germline CDR1 LNHDA, CDR2 SQIVND (reference sequence). CDR3 region: CASSIRSGTGKDQPQHF. DNA for the CDR3: TGTGCCAGTAGTATCCGGTCCGGGACAGGGAAAGATCAGCCCCAGCATTTT.

The chain carries TRBV5-8 and TRBJ1-2; D gene unclear. This CDR3 region has 13 residues. From germline, CDR1 is SGHTS and CDR2 YDEGEE. With 2 bases removed from V and 5 bases from J, the gap between germline ends came to 10 bases. The CDR3 loop reads CASSLRRRYGYTF. CDR3 nucleotides: TGTGCCAGCAGCTTACGGAGAAGATATGGCTACACCTTC.

The gene calls are TRBV9 and TRBJ2-2; tentatively, D is TRBD1 (6 bases). The V gene's germline CDR1 is SGDLS and CDR2 YYNGEE. The V and J ends lost 7 bases and 8 bases respectively, with 9 bases between them. The CDR3 totals 11 residues. CDR3 amino acids: CASAGEGELFF. In DNA form, the CDR3 reads TGTGCCAGCGCAGGGGAGGGGGAGCTGTTTTTT.

This clone was detected a few times. The chain uses TRBV4-1 and TRBJ1-2; 7 positions agree with TRBD1. The CDR3 sequence is 14 residues long. The germline gives CDR1 MGHRA, CDR2 YSYEKL. Trimming at V came to 3 bases and at J to 5 bases, leaving 6 bases not matched to a gene. CDR3 sequence: CASSHPDRVYGYTF. The CDR3 DNA reads as TGCGCCAGCAGCCACCCCGACAGGGTTTATGGCTACACCTTC.

V gene TRBV5-1 combines with J gene TRBJ2-7, with 9 bases fitting TRBD1. V trimming: 4 bases; J trimming: 3 bases; junction bases outside the gene matches: 8. The CDR3 length is 15 residues. CDR1 and CDR2 from the germline V gene are SGHRS and YFSETQ. CDR3 DNA: TGCGCCAGCAGCCCGGGGTACAGGGGGCTCTACGAGCAGTACTTC. Amino acid sequence: CASSPGYRGLYEQYF.

The V gene is TRBV11-2, the J gene TRBJ1-1, with D possibly TRBD1 on 6 matching bases. Trimming stripped 4 bases from V and 3 bases from J, with 9 bases between. Germline CDR1 and CDR2: SGHAT and FQNNGV. The CDR3 length is 13 residues. The CDR3 DNA is TGTGCCAGCAGCTCGAACAGGGACACTGAAGCTTTCTTT. Residues: CASSSNRDTEAFF.

The chain combines TRBV12-5 with TRBJ2-3; D possibly corresponds to TRBD1 (6 bases). The V gene lost 1 base and the J gene lost 6 bases, with 11 bases spanning the gap. Per germline, CDR1 LGHNT and CDR2 FRNRAP. This CDR3 is 14 amino acids long. The CDR3 protein is CASGLGARGDTQYF. CDR3 nucleotides: TGTGCTAGTGGTTTGGGCGCAAGGGGGGATACGCAGTATTTT.

The chain joins TRBV7-2 to TRBJ1-2, with D possibly matching TRBD1 (5 bases). CDR3 length: 13 residues. The germline gives CDR1 SGHTA, CDR2 FQGNSA. Trimming took 4 bases from V and 8 from J, leaving 14 bases between them. The CDR3 spells CASSSRGSGGYTF. The CDR3 DNA follows: TGTGCCAGCAGCTCAAGGGGTAGCGGAGGCTACACCTTC.

This sequence joins TRBV6-4 and TRBJ2-3; a possible D gene is TRBD2 (6 bases). Germline-derived CDR1 and CDR2 are MRHNA and SNTAGT. The CDR3 has 14 residues. With 2 bases removed from V and 5 bases from J, the gap between germline ends came to 11 bases. The CDR3 region is CASSDGGIGDTQYF. Written as DNA, the CDR3 is TGTGCCAGCAGTGACGGGGGGATTGGAGATACGCAGTATTTT.

The V gene is TRBV7-3, the J gene TRBJ2-7, with TRBD2 matching 8 bases. Germline loops: CDR1 SGHTA, CDR2 FQGTGA. V lost 1 base to trimming and J lost 4 bases; unmatched junction nucleotides: 3. The CDR3 covers 14 residues. The CDR3 coding sequence is TGTGCCAGCAGCTTAAGTAGCGGGGAGTACGAGCAGTACTTC. Protein product: CASSLSSGEYEQYF.

The gene calls are TRBV2 and TRBJ2-5, with 8 bases fitting TRBD2. V lost 8 bases, J lost 5 bases, and 10 bases stayed unmatched. CDR1 is SNHLY and CDR2 is FYNNEI in the germline V gene. This CDR3 is 14 amino acids long. The DNA of the CDR3 is TGTGCCAGCTCGGGGGGGATCGGTGGGGAGACCCAGTACTTC. Its protein product is CASSGGIGGETQYF.

This clone was recorded once. The chain is built from TRBV27 and TRBJ2-7; TRBD2 matches at 7 bases. V shed 6 bases, J shed 1 base, and the junction held 3 bases outside the gene matches. Germline assignment: CDR1 MNHEY and CDR2 SMNVEV (reference sequence). There are 13 residues in the CDR3. CDR3 loop: CASRLAVSYEQYF. CDR3 in DNA: TGTGCCAGCAGGCTAGCGGTTTCCTACGAGCAGTACTTC.

This chain connects TRBV2 to TRBJ2-1; 14 bases line up with TRBD2. V gave up 10 bases and J gave up 15 bases; unmatched junction bases: 14. CDR3 length equals 14 residues. Germline values: CDR1 SNHLY, CDR2 FYNNEI. CDR3 bases: TGTGCCATCCTCATAAAGACTAGCGGGAGGGAAGGGTTCTTC. Amino acids: CAILIKTSGREGFF.

V gene TRBV7-9 combines with J gene TRBJ2-1; TRBD1 matches at 7 bases. Germline V gene lookup returns CDR1 SEHNR and CDR2 FQNEAQ (reference sequence). J lost 5 bases, V lost 5 bases, and 3 bases had no gene match. The CDR3 consists of 13 residues. The DNA of the CDR3 is TGTGCCAGCAGCCTGGGACAGCACAATGAGCAGTTCTTC. Protein sequence: CASSLGQHNEQFF.

J is TRBJ1-1 and V is TRBV7-2; 8 bases are shared with TRBD1. The CDR3 is 16 amino acids. Germline CDR1 is SGHTA and CDR2 is FQGNSA. With 5 bases clipped from V and 6 bases from J, the junction kept 14 bases outside the gene matches. In DNA form, the CDR3 reads TGTGCCAGCAGCACCCGGACAGGGTTATATGACTCTGAAGCTTTCTTT. Its protein is CASSTRTGLYDSEAFF.

The chain recombines TRBV27 with TRBJ2-1; weak D call: TRBD2 (5 bases). In germline, CDR1 is MNHEY, CDR2 SMNVEV (reference sequence). This CDR3 has 12 amino acids. Deletions cut 8 bases from V and 4 bases from J, with 9 bases between. CDR3 sequence reads: CASGRTYNEQFF. In DNA, the CDR3 is TGTGCCAGCGGGAGAACGTACAATGAGCAGTTCTTC.

V is TRBV4-1 and J is TRBJ2-3, with D unclear. Trimming removed 1 base at V and 1 base at J, with 6 bases between. Per the germline V gene, CDR1 is MGHRA and CDR2 is YSYEKL. This CDR3 region has 14 residues. In DNA, the CDR3 is TGCGCCAGCAGCCAAGTTCTAGGCACAGATACGCAGTATTTT. This translates into CASSQVLGTDTQYF.

In this sample, this clone turned up once. The genes are TRBV7-9 and TRBJ1-1, with a tentative D call TRBD1 (5 bases). The germline V gene has CDR1 SEHNR and CDR2 FQNEAQ (reference sequence). Trimming removed 1 base at V and 5 bases at J, with 14 bases between. There are 15 residues in the CDR3. The CDR3 DNA follows: TGTGCCAGCAGCTTAGATGGGGCCAGCGGGACTGAAGCTTTCTTT. Its protein is CASSLDGASGTEAFF.

The J gene is TRBJ1-1, the V gene TRBV28; D possibly corresponds to TRBD1 (6 bases). CDR3 size: 15 residues. The germline V gene has CDR1 MDHEN and CDR2 SYDVKM. The germline V and J ends were trimmed by 5 bases and 1 base, with 14 bases remaining between them. DNA of the CDR3: TGTGCCAGCAGTCTCCTTTCGGACAGGAACACTGAAGCTTTCTTT. Amino acids: CASSLLSDRNTEAFF.